The subject of this entry is one T cell receptor beta chain. The record originates from a study of T cell changes during pregnancy in multiple sclerosis. Here immunoSEQ multiplex PCR was the method, and the copy in TCRdb shows in-frame clones only, minus some. The sample shows approximately 40,000 clones, about 92% of them seen only once. Germline V gene sequence: CDR1 SQVTM, CDR2 ANQGSEA. The CDR3 covers 12 residues. V was trimmed by 7 bases and J by 4 bases, leaving 13 bases between them. This TCR derives from a female donor with multiple sclerosis, enrolled in a pregnancy study. The V call is TRBV29-1, the J call TRBJ1-1; D is unclear. This sample comprised CD8+ T cells from peripheral blood mononuclear cells, obtained in the third trimester of pregnancy. The CDR3 here is CSACGEGTEAFF. The DNA of the CDR3 is TGCAGCGCCTGCGGCGAGGGCACTGAAGCTTTCTTT.